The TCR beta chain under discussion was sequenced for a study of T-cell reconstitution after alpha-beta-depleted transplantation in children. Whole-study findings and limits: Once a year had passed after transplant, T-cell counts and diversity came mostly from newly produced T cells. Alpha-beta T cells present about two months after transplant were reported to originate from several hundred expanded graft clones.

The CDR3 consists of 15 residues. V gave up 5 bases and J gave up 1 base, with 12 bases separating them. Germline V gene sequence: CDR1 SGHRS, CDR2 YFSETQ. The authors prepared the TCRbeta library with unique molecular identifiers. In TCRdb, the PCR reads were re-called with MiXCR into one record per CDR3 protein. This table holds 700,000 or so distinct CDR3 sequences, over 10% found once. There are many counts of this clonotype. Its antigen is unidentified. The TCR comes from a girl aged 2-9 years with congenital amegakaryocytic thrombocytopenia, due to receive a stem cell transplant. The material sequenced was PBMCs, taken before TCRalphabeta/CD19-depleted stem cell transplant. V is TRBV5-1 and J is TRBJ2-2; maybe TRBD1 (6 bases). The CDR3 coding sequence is TGCGCCAGCAGTCCAGGGGTTTGGAACACCGGGGAGCTGTTTTTT. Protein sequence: CASSPGVWNTGELFF. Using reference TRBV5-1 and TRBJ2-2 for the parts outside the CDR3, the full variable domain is KAGVTQTPRYLIKTRGQQVTLSCSPISGHRSVSWYQQTPGQGLQFLFEYFSETQRNKGNFPGRFSGRQFSNSRSEMNVSTLELGDSALYLCASSPGVWNTGELFFGEGSRLTVL.